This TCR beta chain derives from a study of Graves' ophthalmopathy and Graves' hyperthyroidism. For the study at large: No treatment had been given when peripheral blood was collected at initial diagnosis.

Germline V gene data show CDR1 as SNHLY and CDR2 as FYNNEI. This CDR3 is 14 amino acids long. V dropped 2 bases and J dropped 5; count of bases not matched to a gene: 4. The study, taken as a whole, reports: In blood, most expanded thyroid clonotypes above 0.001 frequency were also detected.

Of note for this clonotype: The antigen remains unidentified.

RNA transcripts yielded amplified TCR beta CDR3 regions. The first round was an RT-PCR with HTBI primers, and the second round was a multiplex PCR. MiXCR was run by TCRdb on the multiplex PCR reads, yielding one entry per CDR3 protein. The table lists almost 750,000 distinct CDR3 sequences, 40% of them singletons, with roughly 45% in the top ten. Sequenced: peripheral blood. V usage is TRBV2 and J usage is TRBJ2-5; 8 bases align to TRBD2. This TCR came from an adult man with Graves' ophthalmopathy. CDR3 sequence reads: CASSEPGGWETQYF. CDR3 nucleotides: TGTGCCAGCAGTGAACCGGGGGGGTGGGAGACCCAGTACTTC.